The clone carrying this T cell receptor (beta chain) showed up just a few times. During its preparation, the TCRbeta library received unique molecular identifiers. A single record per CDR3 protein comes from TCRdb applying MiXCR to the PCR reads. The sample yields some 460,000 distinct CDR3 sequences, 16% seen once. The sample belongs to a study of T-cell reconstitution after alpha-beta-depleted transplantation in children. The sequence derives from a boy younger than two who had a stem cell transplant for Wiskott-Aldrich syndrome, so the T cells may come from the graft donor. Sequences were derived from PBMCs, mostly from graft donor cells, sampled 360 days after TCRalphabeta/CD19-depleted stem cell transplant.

This CDR3 is CASHRTGQVNYGYTF. The CDR3 bases are TGCGCCAGTCACAGGACAGGGCAAGTTAACTATGGCTACACCTTC. This chain uses TRBV5-1 with TRBJ1-2; TRBD1 matches at 8 bases. The CDR3 is made up of 15 amino acids. V lost 8 bases and J lost 1; bases outside the gene matches: 10. Germline V gene data show CDR1 as SGHRS and CDR2 as YFSETQ.